One sample yielded the 21 T cell receptor beta chains listed below, sequenced in a study of brain T cells in children with intractable seizures. The table came from immunoSEQ multiplex PCR; TCRdb's copy has only in-frame clones and leaves some out. Of around 80,000 clones listed, around nine tenths are singletons. Sample: peripheral blood, taken at surgery. The origin of the receptors is a girl between 2 and 10 years old with Rasmussen encephalitis and intractable seizures.

The chain uses TRBV4-1 and TRBJ1-2; D gene unclear. The CDR3 extends over 14 amino acids. Germline-derived CDR1 and CDR2 are MGHRA and YSYEKL. V lost 0 bases and J lost 6, with 11 bases in between. The CDR3 region is CASSQDGREDGYTF. The CDR3 coding sequence is TGCGCCAGCAGCCAAGATGGCCGGGAAGATGGCTACACCTTC.

The gene calls are TRBV4-1 and TRBJ2-7; 8 bases map to TRBD1. V gave up 6 bases and J gave up 4 bases; unmatched junction bases: 5. The germline gives CDR1 MGHRA, CDR2 YSYEKL. CDR3 length equals 13 residues. The CDR3 nucleotides read TGCGCCAGCAGACGGACAGGGCAGTACGAGCAGTACTTC. The encoded protein is CASRRTGQYEQYF.

This clone showed up just a few times. V is TRBV5-1 and J is TRBJ2-3, with no clear D. The CDR3 has 16 residues. With 1 base removed from V and 2 bases from J, the gap between germline ends came to 14 bases. Looked up from germline, CDR1 is SGHRS and CDR2 is YFSETQ. CDR3 DNA: TGCGCCAGCAGCTTGTCCGGCGGAACCTACACAGATACGCAGTATTTT. It yields the protein CASSLSGGTYTDTQYF. The variable domain in full, completed from reference TRBV5-1 and TRBJ2-3, reads KAGVTQTPRYLIKTRGQQVTLSCSPISGHRSVSWYQQTPGQGLQFLFEYFSETQRNKGNFPGRFSGRQFSNSRSEMNVSTLELGDSALYLCASSLSGGTYTDTQYFGPGTRLTVL.

The CDR3 protein is CASSPGPGEVGQETQYF. The CDR3 DNA reads as TGTGCCAGTAGTCCGGGGCCCGGGGAGGTAGGCCAAGAGACCCAGTACTTC. This chain joins TRBV19 and TRBJ2-5, with a weak D call TRBD2 (6 bases). Deletions cut 5 bases from V and 1 base from J, with 20 bases between. The CDR3 totals 17 residues. Germline V lookup: CDR1 LNHDA, CDR2 SQIVND (reference sequence).

The V and J genes are TRBV5-4 and TRBJ2-3; 15 bases are shared with TRBD2. V was pared by 4 bases and J by 6 bases, with 12 bases of the junction left unmatched. The CDR3 totals 18 residues. The germline CDR1 and CDR2 sequences are SGHNT and YYREEE (reference sequence). The CDR3 DNA follows: TGTGCCAGCAGCCCGGGGACTAGCGGGGGGCAGGGTGTCGATACGCAGTATTTT. This sequence encodes CASSPGTSGGQGVDTQYF.

The chain couples TRBV9 to TRBJ2-3; D is possibly TRBD2 (6 bases). Germline values: CDR1 SGDLS, CDR2 YYNGEE. This CDR3 is built from 16 residues. V shed 2 bases and J shed 0 bases, with 13 bases lying between them. For the CDR3, the DNA is TGTGCCAGCAGCGTTGAAAGCGGGTCTAGCACAGATACGCAGTATTTT. It is translated as CASSVESGSSTDTQYF.

The chain uses TRBV11-2 and TRBJ1-1; unclear D gene. CDR3 length: 13 residues. V shed 2 bases and J shed 4 bases, with 8 bases lying between them. Germline loops: CDR1 SGHAT, CDR2 FQNNGV. CDR3 in DNA: TGTGCCAGCAGCTTAAGTCTTCTCACTGAAGCTTTCTTT. This encodes CASSLSLLTEAFF. Looking up the rest from reference TRBV11-2 and TRBJ1-1 gives the full variable domain: EAGVAQSPRYKIIEKRQSVAFWCNPISGHATLYWYQQILGQGPKLLIQFQNNGVVDDSQLPKDRFSAERLKGVDSTLKIQPAKLEDSAVYLCASSLSLLTEAFFGQGTRLTVV.

This clone was picked up a small number of times. The chain combines TRBV7-9 with TRBJ1-2, with D unresolved. The CDR3 length is 13 residues. The V gene lost 1 base and the J gene lost 5 bases, with 8 bases spanning the gap. Germline values: CDR1 SEHNR, CDR2 FQNEAQ (reference sequence). CDR3 in amino acids: CASSLESGYGYTF. The CDR3 DNA is TGTGCCAGCAGCTTAGAATCCGGGTATGGCTACACCTTC.

This rearrangement joins TRBV7-9 to TRBJ2-5, with D tentatively TRBD2 (5 bases). Germline values: CDR1 SEHNR, CDR2 FQNEAQ (reference sequence). The CDR3 spans 15 residues. V was cut by 0 bases and J by 5 bases, with 13 bases left in between. This CDR3 is CASSLARVRLETQYF. CDR3 sequence (DNA): TGTGCCAGCAGCTTAGCGCGGGTCAGGTTGGAGACCCAGTACTTC.

The genes are TRBV2 and TRBJ1-2; no reliable D call. The length of the CDR3 is 13 residues. Deletions cut 3 bases from V and 6 bases from J, with 11 bases between. Germline V CDR1 and CDR2: SNHLY, FYNNEI. The CDR3 protein is CASSDTRGNGYTF. CDR3 DNA sequence: TGTGCCAGCAGTGATACTAGAGGGAATGGCTACACCTTC.

This chain links TRBV15 with TRBJ2-7; either TRBD1 or TRBD2 may fit D (5 bases each). CDR3 size: 15 residues. CDR1 is LNHNV and CDR2 is YYDKDF in the germline V gene (reference sequence). V dropped 3 bases and J dropped 0 bases, with 12 bases sitting between them. Here the CDR3 DNA reads TGTGCCACCAGCAGGGTGTGGGGGAGCTCCTACGAGCAGTACTTC. Amino acid sequence: CATSRVWGSSYEQYF.

The chain couples TRBV27 to TRBJ2-1; perhaps TRBD2 as D (6 bases). CDR1 is MNHEY, CDR2 SMNVEV, per germline (reference sequence). Between the trimmed V and J ends, which lost 4 bases and 9 bases, there was a span of 16 bases. This CDR3 is 14 amino acids long. CDR3 DNA: TGTGCCAGCAGTTCGCCGGGACTCCCGATTGAGCAGTTCTTC. Encoded protein: CASSSPGLPIEQFF.

The chain is built from TRBV12-3 or TRBV12-4 and TRBJ2-3; D gene ambiguous. There are 13 residues in the CDR3. Trimming removed 3 bases from V and 4 bases from J, with 8 bases in between. The CDR3 sequence is CASSFSLADTQYF. CDR3 DNA sequence: TGTGCCAGCAGTTTTTCCCTTGCAGATACGCAGTATTTT.

This chain connects TRBV4-2 to TRBJ2-1; 7 nucleotides agree with TRBD1. This CDR3 contains 13 residues. CDR1 is LGHNA and CDR2 is YNFKEQ in the germline V gene. V lost 1 base to trimming and J lost 8 bases; unmatched junction nucleotides: 2. The CDR3, as DNA: TGTGCCAGCAGCCAAGTCCAGGGGGATGAGCAGTTCTTC. This gives the protein CASSQVQGDEQFF.

The V and J genes are TRBV30 and TRBJ1-5; 8 bases map to TRBD1. Germline trimming cut 0 bases from V and 5 bases from J; bases unmatched to any gene: 12. The CDR3 totals 17 residues. The germline V gene encodes CDR1 GTSNPN and CDR2 SVGIG (reference sequence). The CDR3: CAWSVFKWTGSDQPQHF. CDR3 nucleotide sequence: TGTGCCTGGAGTGTTTTTAAGTGGACAGGGTCGGATCAGCCCCAGCATTTT.

This chain uses TRBV13 with TRBJ1-1, with no clear D. Trimming removed 6 bases at V and 1 base at J, with 9 bases between. Germline lookup yields CDR1 PRHDT and CDR2 FYEKMQ (reference sequence). This CDR3 region has 13 residues. The CDR3 sequence is CASREVSNTEAFF. The CDR3 coding sequence is TGTGCCAGCAGAGAAGTCTCGAACACTGAAGCTTTCTTT.

The gene calls are TRBV2 and TRBJ2-1, with D possibly TRBD2 on 5 matching bases. The germline V gene encodes CDR1 SNHLY and CDR2 FYNNEI. The CDR3 has 12 amino acids. V was pared by 8 bases and J by 4 bases, with 9 bases between. The CDR3: CASGRLYNEQFF. For the CDR3, the DNA is TGTGCCAGCGGGAGACTGTACAATGAGCAGTTCTTC.

The chain joins TRBV28 to TRBJ2-7; D gene unclear. Trimming stripped 8 bases from V and 1 base from J, with 12 bases between. The CDR3 is 13 residues long. Germline V gene data show CDR1 as MDHEN and CDR2 as SYDVKM. In DNA form, the CDR3 reads TGTGCCAGCTCCTCAGGACCTTCCTACGAGCAGTACTTC. It is translated as CASSSGPSYEQYF.

This clone showed up just once. The genes are TRBV5-5 and TRBJ1-1, with D unresolved. Germline lookup yields CDR1 SGHKS and CDR2 YYEKEE (reference sequence). Deletions cut 4 bases from V and 0 bases from J, with 7 bases between. The CDR3 length is 13 residues. The CDR3 loop is CASSPSLNTEAFF. CDR3 nucleotide sequence: TGTGCCAGCAGCCCCAGCCTGAACACTGAAGCTTTCTTT.

The CDR3 bases are TGTGCCAGTAAGGGGAAAGCAGGCGACTATGGCTACACCTTC. It yields the protein CASKGKAGDYGYTF. V is TRBV7-3 and J is TRBJ1-2; D might be TRBD1 (5 bases). Germline lookup yields CDR1 SGHTA and CDR2 FQGTGA. CDR3 length: 14 residues. V was pared by 9 bases and J by 3 bases, with 17 bases between.

The gene calls are TRBV19 and TRBJ2-3; tentative D call: TRBD2 (5 bases). The CDR3 has 14 residues. Germline V lookup: CDR1 LNHDA, CDR2 SQIVND (reference sequence). Trimming left V 5 bases short and J 4 bases short, with 13 bases between. CDR3 sequence reads: CASSSTMDSDTQYF. CDR3 coding DNA: TGTGCCAGTAGTTCGACGATGGACTCAGATACGCAGTATTTT.